This passage covers 8 T cell receptor beta chains from one sample sequenced in a study of blood T cell repertoires in COVID-19. The table came from immunoSEQ multiplex PCR; TCRdb's copy has only in-frame clones and leaves some out. The data contain 85,000 to 100,000 clones, over 75% of them singletons. Sequenced material: peripheral blood. These receptors came from a man between 60 and 70 years old with acute or convalescent COVID-19.

The chain couples TRBV27 to TRBJ2-2, with a possible D match to TRBD2 (7 bases). V lost 7 bases to trimming and J lost 13 bases, with 28 bases between them. Germline values: CDR1 MNHEY, CDR2 SMNVEV (reference sequence). The CDR3 runs 16 residues. The CDR3: CASTEGGLNNLRMLFF. The CDR3 DNA is TGTGCCAGCACCGAAGGGGGACTAAACAATTTGAGGATGCTGTTTTTT.

This chain uses TRBV7-2 with TRBJ2-1; D unclear. The CDR3 spans 15 residues. The ends were cut back, 5 bases at V and 4 bases at J, with 15 bases in the middle. Germline CDR1 reads SGHTA; CDR2 reads FQGNSA. In DNA, the CDR3 is TGTGCCAGCAGCCCAAACCAGGTCGCATACAATGAGCAGTTCTTC. Translated: CASSPNQVAYNEQFF.

The chain has TRBV5-6 and TRBJ2-5; D possibly corresponds to TRBD1 (6 bases). Germline values: CDR1 SGHDT, CDR2 YYEEEE. V dropped 1 base and J dropped 5 bases, with 15 bases sitting between them. The CDR3 is 15 residues long. Here the CDR3 DNA reads TGTGCCAGCAGCTTGCGGACACAGGGTTCGGAGACCCAGTACTTC. Translating gives CASSLRTQGSETQYF.

The rearrangement uses TRBV15 and TRBJ2-3; D gene uncertain. Trimming cost V 1 base and J 0 bases, with 11 bases left between them. Germline V CDR1 and CDR2: LNHNV, YYDKDF (reference sequence). The CDR3 is 16 amino acids. In DNA, the CDR3 is TGTGCCACCAGCAGAGCCCTAGGCTCTAGCACAGATACGCAGTATTTT. It codes for CATSRALGSSTDTQYF. Drawing the rest from reference TRBV15 and TRBJ2-3, the complete variable domain is DAMVIQNPRYQVTQFGKPVTLSCSQTLNHNVMYWYQQKSSQAPKLLFHYYDKDFNNEADTPDNFQSRRPNTSFCFLDIRSPGLGDTAMYLCATSRALGSSTDTQYFGPGTRLTVL.

This clone was recorded once. The V and J genes are TRBV7-2 and TRBJ2-5; D may be TRBD2 (6 bases). Deletions cut 4 bases from V and 5 bases from J, with 14 bases between. The CDR3 is 14 amino acids. The V gene's germline CDR1 is SGHTA and CDR2 FQGNSA. As DNA, the CDR3 is TGTGCCAGCAGCTCGTTTAGCGGTCGGGAGACCCAGTACTTC. Amino acid sequence: CASSSFSGRETQYF.

There are a few counts of this clone. The V gene is TRBV5-4, the J gene TRBJ2-3, with TRBD2 identical over 7 bases. Germline V gene data show CDR1 as SGHNT and CDR2 as YYREEE (reference sequence). J lost 5 bases, V lost 4 bases, and 10 bases had no gene match. CDR3 length equals 15 residues. The DNA for the CDR3 is TGTGCCAGCAGCCACGACACGGGGGGTGGAGATACGCAGTATTTT. Protein: CASSHDTGGGDTQYF.

The chain combines TRBV30 with TRBJ2-5, with TRBD1 matching over 7 bases. With V trimmed by 4 bases and J by 4 bases, 9 bases remained unmatched. This CDR3 is 14 amino acids long. Germline V gene lookup returns CDR1 GTSNPN and CDR2 SVGIG (reference sequence). CDR3 protein: CAWKGLQGVETQYF. The CDR3 nucleotides are TGTGCCTGGAAGGGGCTCCAGGGGGTAGAGACCCAGTACTTC. Full variable domain (outside the CDR3, taken from reference TRBV30 and TRBJ2-5): SQTIHQWPATLVQPVGSPLSLECTVEGTSNPNLYWYRQAAGRGLQLLFYSVGIGQISSEVPQNLSASRPQDRQFILSSKKLLLSDSGFYLCAWKGLQGVETQYFGPGTRLLVL.

The chain carries TRBV24-1 and TRBJ2-7; 11 nucleotides align to TRBD2. Germline loops: CDR1 KGHDR, CDR2 SFDVKD. This CDR3 spans 19 amino acids. V was pared by 4 bases and J by 5 bases, with 18 bases of the junction left unmatched. DNA of the CDR3: TGTGCCACCAGTGACTTGACAGGGGGGATAGCGGGAGGGCGGAACGAGCAGTACTTC. Translated: CATSDLTGGIAGGRNEQYF.